The rows below give T cell receptor beta chains drawn from one sample of a study of cytomegalovirus exposure and HLA in healthy donors. Measured with immunoSEQ multiplex PCR; TCRdb has only the in-frame clones, and not every one. Among about 140,000 clones listed, just under 85% were seen once. Sequenced material: PBMCs. These receptors were taken from a woman aged 60-75 years in good health and CMV-seropositive. The CDR3 runs from the conserved cysteine through the conserved F or W. Fields, in order: clone size, D gene, V gene, J gene, CDR3 protein, CDR3 DNA. D genes are given only for firm matches. The size entry is marked missing in some rows and otherwise reads once, few, many or a size class.

clone_size: NA
d_call: NA
v_call: TRBV5-4
j_call: TRBJ2-1
cdr3_aa: CASSLPQGLFDEQFF
cdr3_nt: TGTGCCAGCAGCTTACCACAGGGATTGTTCGATGAGCAGTTCTTC

clone_size: NA
d_call: TRBD1
v_call: TRBV28
j_call: TRBJ2-7
cdr3_aa: CASSFPDRAYEQYF
cdr3_nt: TGTGCCAGCAGTTTTCCGGACAGGGCCTACGAGCAGTACTTC

clone_size: NA
d_call: NA
v_call: TRBV10-3
j_call: TRBJ2-7
cdr3_aa: CAIGREFREQYF
cdr3_nt: TGTGCCATCGGTCGGGAGTTCCGCGAGCAGTACTTC

clone_size: NA
d_call: NA
v_call: TRBV7-9
j_call: TRBJ1-2
cdr3_aa: CASTPGEGHYGYTF
cdr3_nt: TGTGCCAGCACCCCGGGGGAGGGCCACTATGGCTACACCTTC

clone_size: NA
d_call: TRBD1
v_call: TRBV7-9
j_call: TRBJ1-2
cdr3_aa: CASSLGQASGGYTF
cdr3_nt: TGTGCCAGCAGCCTGGGACAGGCATCGGGTGGCTACACCTTC

clone_size: NA
d_call: NA
v_call: TRBV28
j_call: TRBJ1-2
cdr3_aa: CASLAGGTLLYGYTF
cdr3_nt: TGTGCCAGCCTGGCGGGCGGGACCCTCCTCTATGGCTACACCTTC

clone_size: NA
d_call: NA
v_call: TRBV7-3
j_call: TRBJ2-2
cdr3_aa: CASGPGGGELFF
cdr3_nt: TGTGCCAGCGGACCCGGGGGCGGGGAGCTGTTTTTT

clone_size: once
d_call: TRBD1
v_call: TRBV2
j_call: TRBJ2-1
cdr3_aa: CASRPGTGVFEQFF
cdr3_nt: TGTGCCAGCAGGCCCGGGACAGGGGTGTTTGAGCAGTTCTTC

clone_size: NA
d_call: NA
v_call: TRBV15
j_call: TRBJ1-1
cdr3_aa: CATSRDRAGNTEAFF
cdr3_nt: TGTGCCACCAGCAGAGACCGGGCGGGAAACACTGAAGCTTTCTTT

clone_size: NA
d_call: NA
v_call: TRBV5-1
j_call: TRBJ2-1
cdr3_aa: CASSLAWQANSEQFF
cdr3_nt: TGCGCCAGCAGCTTGGCCTGGCAGGCGAACAGTGAGCAGTTCTTC

clone_size: few
d_call: NA
v_call: TRBV7-2
j_call: TRBJ1-1
cdr3_aa: CASSSSGGNTEAFF
cdr3_nt: TGTGCCAGCAGCTCCTCTGGAGGGAACACTGAAGCTTTCTTT

clone_size: once
d_call: NA
v_call: TRBV2
j_call: TRBJ2-1
cdr3_aa: CASSGTYNEQFF
cdr3_nt: TGTGCCAGCAGCGGGACTTACAATGAGCAGTTCTTC

clone_size: NA
d_call: NA
v_call: TRBV29-1
j_call: TRBJ1-1
cdr3_aa: CSVFARGAMNTEAFF
cdr3_nt: TGCAGCGTCTTCGCGCGGGGGGCGATGAACACTGAAGCTTTCTTT

clone_size: NA
d_call: NA
v_call: TRBV29-1
j_call: TRBJ1-4
cdr3_aa: CSIRTGPGEKLFF
cdr3_nt: TGCAGCATACGGACCGGGCCAGGGGAAAAACTGTTTTTT

clone_size: once
d_call: TRBD1
v_call: TRBV11-1
j_call: TRBJ1-2
cdr3_aa: CASSPDRGDAGYTF
cdr3_nt: TGTGCCAGCAGCCCCGACAGGGGAGATGCTGGCTACACCTTC

clone_size: NA
d_call: NA
v_call: TRBV5-1
j_call: TRBJ2-1
cdr3_aa: CASSLGPNEQFF
cdr3_nt: TGCGCCAGCAGCTTGGGGCCAAATGAGCAGTTCTTC

clone_size: NA
d_call: TRBD1
v_call: TRBV4-2
j_call: TRBJ2-1
cdr3_aa: CASSTGTGRNEQFF
cdr3_nt: TGTGCCAGTAGCACCGGGACAGGGAGAAATGAGCAGTTCTTC

clone_size: NA
d_call: NA
v_call: TRBV4-1
j_call: TRBJ2-7
cdr3_aa: CASSQLASYEQYF
cdr3_nt: TGCGCCAGCAGCCAACTAGCGTCCTACGAGCAGTACTTC

clone_size: NA
d_call: NA
v_call: TRBV7-9
j_call: TRBJ1-2
cdr3_aa: CSSSLAAYGYTF
cdr3_nt: TGTTCCAGCAGCTTAGCAGCTTATGGCTACACCTTC

clone_size: NA
d_call: TRBD2
v_call: TRBV5-6
j_call: TRBJ2-5
cdr3_aa: CASSLNGGREGETQYF
cdr3_nt: TGTGCCAGCAGCTTGAATGGTGGCAGGGAGGGAGAGACCCAGTACTTC

clone_size: NA
d_call: NA
v_call: TRBV27
j_call: TRBJ2-5
cdr3_aa: CASRLRARTEQETQYF
cdr3_nt: TGTGCCAGCAGACTCCGGGCCCGGACAGAACAAGAGACCCAGTACTTC

clone_size: NA
d_call: NA
v_call: TRBV6-5
j_call: TRBJ2-5
cdr3_aa: CASRPTGRETQYF
cdr3_nt: TGTGCCAGCAGGCCAACAGGGCGCGAGACCCAGTACTTC

clone_size: NA
d_call: NA
v_call: TRBV5-5
j_call: TRBJ2-1
cdr3_aa: CASSLSGRTFF
cdr3_nt: TGTGCCAGCAGCCTCTCAGGGAGGACGTTCTTC

clone_size: NA
d_call: NA
v_call: TRBV11-2
j_call: TRBJ1-4
cdr3_aa: CASRKTGSRNEKLFF
cdr3_nt: TGTGCCAGCAGAAAAACAGGGTCAAGGAATGAAAAACTGTTTTTT

clone_size: NA
d_call: NA
v_call: TRBV19
j_call: TRBJ1-2
cdr3_aa: CASKAGMVYGYTF
cdr3_nt: TGTGCCAGTAAGGCAGGGATGGTCTATGGCTACACCTTC